This T cell receptor (beta chain) was sequenced for a study of blood T cell repertoires in COVID-19. Looking at the study overall: Samples of COVID-19 (acute and convalescent) were obtained from the United States, Italy and Spain. PBMCs, B-cell-depleted T cells, or T cells provided the cDNA or gDNA that made up the material.

In germline, CDR1 is GTSNPN, CDR2 SVGIG (reference sequence). This CDR3 has 17 residues. Losses at the gene ends were 1 base for V and 1 base for J; bases not matched to a gene: 11. Produced via immunoSEQ multiplex PCR; TCRdb's table is partial and in-frame only. The repertoire includes 60,000 to 80,000 clones, roughly 90% of them detected once, and 3.5% to 4% sits in the top ten. The chain has TRBV30 and TRBJ2-3; 7 bases agree with TRBD1. The specimen was peripheral blood. The TCR sequence derives from a human donor in a cohort sampled during active COVID-19. The CDR3 coding sequence is TGTGCCTGGAGTGGGTTAGGTAAGGGGGCTGGCACAGATACGCAGTATTTT. Its protein product is CAWSGLGKGAGTDTQYF.